This T cell receptor (beta chain) appears in the sequencing data of a study of cytomegalovirus exposure and HLA in healthy donors. The validation cohort, a group of over a hundred subjects, included the donors and was separate from the approximately 650-subject first cohort. The data were produced by immunoSEQ multiplex PCR, yet TCRdb's version contains in-frame clones alone and is incomplete. Of 160,000 or so clones listed, around nine tenths are singletons. Broader study findings: The dataset shows that most TCR sequences were rare, while some public TCRs occurred in many donors. In a later analysis, first-cohort TCR clusters were found to tend to co-occur in the 120 or so validation repertoires.

Note on this clone: Its antigen is undetermined.

Germline CDR1 is SGHRS and CDR2 is YFSETQ. The junction had 13 bases not matched to a gene; V was cut back by 4 bases and J by 7 bases. The CDR3 consists of 16 residues. What was sequenced was PBMCs. The chain combines TRBV5-1 with TRBJ1-4; 7 positions match TRBD1. This TCR derives from a woman aged 25 to 39 in good health and CMV-seronegative. CDR3 protein: CASSNHDRDYGEKLFF. The CDR3 DNA follows: TGCGCCAGCAGCAACCACGACAGGGATTATGGTGAAAAACTGTTTTTT.